Many counts were recorded for the clone carrying this T cell receptor beta chain. The antigen is undetermined. This entry is derived from a study of neurological immune-mediated disorders. General observations from the study: CDR3 amino acid sequences found in expanded clones were never shared across subjects, suggesting private repertoires in all groups.

The cDNA came from 5'RACE with 10-nucleotide random UMIs. TCRdb processed the 5' RACE reads anew with MiXCR; each CDR3 protein has one entry. The sample consists of more than 25,000 distinct CDR3 sequences, just over 4% of them appearing once. Healthy control samples came from blood bank volunteers in Maryland, USA. CD4+ or CD8+ T cells, 1 million per library, were used for sorted libraries. Germline CDR1 is SGDLS and CDR2 is YYNGEE. Deletions cut 0 bases from V and 11 bases from J, with 12 bases between. The CDR3 totals 13 residues. This sequence originates from a woman aged 40 to 49 in good health. The genes are TRBV9 and TRBJ1-3; no clear D gene. What was sequenced was CD4+ T cells from blood. CDR3 amino acids: CASSVGTRGPIYF. The CDR3 DNA reads as TGTGCCAGCAGCGTAGGAACCCGAGGCCCCATATATTTT.